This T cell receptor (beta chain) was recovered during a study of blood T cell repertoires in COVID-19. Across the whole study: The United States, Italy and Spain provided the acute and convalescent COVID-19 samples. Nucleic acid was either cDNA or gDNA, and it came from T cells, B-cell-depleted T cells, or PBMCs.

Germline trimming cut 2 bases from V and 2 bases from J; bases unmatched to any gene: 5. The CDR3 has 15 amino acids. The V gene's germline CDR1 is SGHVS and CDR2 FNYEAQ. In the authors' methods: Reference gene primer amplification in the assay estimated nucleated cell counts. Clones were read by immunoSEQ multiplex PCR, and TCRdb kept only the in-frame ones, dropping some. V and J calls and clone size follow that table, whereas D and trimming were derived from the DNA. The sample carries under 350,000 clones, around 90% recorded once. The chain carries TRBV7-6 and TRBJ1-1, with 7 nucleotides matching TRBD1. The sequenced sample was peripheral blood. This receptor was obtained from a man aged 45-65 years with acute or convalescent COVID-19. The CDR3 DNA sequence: TGTGCCAGCAGCTTACGTAGGGACAGCAACACTGAAGCTTTCTTT. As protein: CASSLRRDSNTEAFF.